There are a few counts of the clone carrying this T cell receptor beta chain. The data were taken from a study of T-cell reconstitution after alpha-beta-depleted transplantation in children. Germline V gene sequence: CDR1 SGHAT, CDR2 FQNNGV. The CDR3 consists of 15 residues. Trimming cost V 5 bases and J 6 bases, with 19 bases left between them. Preparation of the TCRbeta library involved a method that used unique molecular identifiers. MiXCR, applied by TCRdb to the PCR reads, yields one record per CDR3 protein. The table lists approximately 510,000 distinct CDR3 sequences, about 16% of them singletons.

Material: PBMCs from the stem cell graft donor, obtained from the stem cell graft. The clonotype originates from a human donor who donated a stem cell graft to a child with acute lymphoblastic leukemia. V is TRBV11-2 and J is TRBJ1-2; perhaps TRBD1 as D (6 bases). Here the CDR3 reads CASSPVGQGYDGYTF. The CDR3 DNA reads TGTGCCAGCAGCCCGGTGGGCCAGGGGTACGATGGCTACACCTTC.